These 15 T cell receptor beta chains were all obtained from the same sample, sequenced in a study of blood T cell repertoires in COVID-19. The data were produced by immunoSEQ multiplex PCR, yet TCRdb's version contains in-frame clones alone and is incomplete. Of 150,000 to 200,000 clones listed, 75% to 90% are singletons. The sample was PBMCs or T cells enriched from blood (not recorded which). These receptors were collected from a woman between 40 and 50 years old with acute COVID-19.

The chain uses TRBV5-1 and TRBJ2-5; D is possibly TRBD2 (5 bases). This CDR3 has 14 amino acids. CDR1 and CDR2 (germline): SGHRS, YFSETQ. Trimming removed 0 bases from V and 5 bases from J, with 11 bases in between. CDR3 residues: CASSLVGIDETQYF. The DNA of the CDR3 is TGCGCCAGCAGCTTGGTCGGGATCGACGAGACCCAGTACTTC.

This chain links TRBV28 with TRBJ1-4, with TRBD1 as a possible D gene (5 bases). The length of the CDR3 is 14 residues. The germline CDR1 and CDR2 sequences are MDHEN and SYDVKM. Trimming took off 4 bases at V and 8 bases at J, with 14 bases between the two ends. CDR3 residues: CASSSGEMGEKLFF. Written as DNA, the CDR3 is TGTGCCAGCAGTTCGGGGGAGATGGGGGAAAAACTGTTTTTT.

The rearrangement uses TRBV19 and TRBJ1-5; TRBD1 aligns across 9 bases. The CDR3 runs to 16 residues. J gave up 3 bases and V 1 base, and 4 bases lay outside the gene matches. Germline lookup yields CDR1 LNHDA and CDR2 SQIVND (reference sequence). The CDR3 reads CASSIADRGTNQPQHF. The CDR3 nucleotides read TGTGCCAGTAGTATAGCGGACAGGGGCACCAATCAGCCCCAGCATTTT.

This chain joins TRBV4-1 and TRBJ2-4, with no clear D. There are 15 residues in the CDR3. The V end lost 2 bases, the J end lost 6 bases, and 14 bases lay between the germline ends. The germline V gene has CDR1 MGHRA and CDR2 YSYEKL. CDR3 bases: TGCGCCAGCAGCCAAACCCCTATTAGTGGAAACATTCAGTACTTC. Encoded protein: CASSQTPISGNIQYF.

CDR3 in DNA: TGTGCCACCAGCAGAGGAAGACAAGGGAACACTGAAGCTTTCTTT. It yields the protein CATSRGRQGNTEAFF. The chain is built from TRBV15 and TRBJ1-1; D is uncertain. V was shortened by 1 base and J by 1 base, with 10 bases between the two germline ends. Germline CDR1 LNHNV, CDR2 YYDKDF (reference sequence). This CDR3 is 15 amino acids long.

The chain has TRBV23-1 and TRBJ1-6; unclear D gene. TRBV23-1 qualifies as an ORF whose function is uncertain. The CDR3 runs to 14 residues. V was cut by 4 bases and J by 11 bases, with 15 bases left in between. CDR3 amino acids: CASSPVPAGAPLHF. CDR3 in DNA: TGCGCCAGCAGTCCCGTCCCAGCGGGAGCACCCCTCCACTTT.

The V call is TRBV6-5, the J call TRBJ2-2, with 7 bases identical to TRBD2. Trimming took 5 bases from V and 5 from J; bases not matched to a gene: 5. The CDR3 has 14 residues. Per germline, CDR1 MNHEY and CDR2 SVGAGI. CDR3 DNA: TGTGCCAGCAGTAGGGGCGGGGGTACCGGGGAGCTGTTTTTT. Its translation: CASSRGGGTGELFF.

The chain joins TRBV28 to TRBJ1-5; 7 bases are a match to TRBD1. This CDR3 is built from 16 residues. The germline V gene has CDR1 MDHEN and CDR2 SYDVKM. Trimming removed 6 bases from V and 3 bases from J; junction bases left unmatched: 11. CDR3 amino acids: CASSDSPGTVNQPQHF. CDR3 nucleotides: TGTGCCAGCAGCGACAGCCCCGGGACAGTCAATCAGCCCCAGCATTTT.

The genes are TRBV4-1 and TRBJ2-5; 9 nucleotides agree with TRBD2. Unmatched junction bases numbered 13, after V lost 0 bases and J lost 5 bases. The CDR3 totals 18 residues. Germline CDR1 is MGHRA and CDR2 is YSYEKL. The CDR3 here is CASSQDKWLAGGGETQYF. The CDR3 DNA reads TGCGCCAGCAGCCAAGATAAGTGGCTTGCGGGAGGGGGTGAGACCCAGTACTTC.

The chain combines TRBV6-5 with TRBJ2-2, with D possibly TRBD1 on 6 matching bases. V dropped 0 bases and J dropped 5 bases, with 13 bases sitting between them. CDR1 and CDR2 from the germline V gene are MNHEY and SVGAGI. CDR3 length: 16 residues. The CDR3 nucleotides are TGTGCCAGCAGTTACTCGTGGGGACACCAGACCGGGGAGCTGTTTTTT. Protein: CASSYSWGHQTGELFF.

This sequence joins TRBV12-5 and TRBJ2-7, with 7 bases lining up with TRBD1. The length of the CDR3 is 15 residues. CDR1 is LGHNT and CDR2 is FRNRAP in the germline V gene. J lost 0 bases, V lost 0 bases, and 2 bases had no gene match. CDR3 residues: CASGLVGGGSYEQYF. The CDR3 nucleotides read TGTGCTAGTGGTTTGGTAGGGGGCGGCTCCTACGAGCAGTACTTC.

This rearrangement joins TRBV19 to TRBJ1-2, with 11 nucleotides matching TRBD1. This CDR3 spans 14 amino acids. The germline CDR1 and CDR2 sequences are LNHDA and SQIVND (reference sequence). V trimming: 9 bases; J trimming: 8 bases; junction bases outside the gene matches: 11. The CDR3 DNA reads TGTGCCAGCCGACCCCCGGGACAGGGGGGCGGCTACACCTTC. It is translated as CASRPPGQGGGYTF.

CDR3 protein: CASNGGSGRETQYF. DNA of the CDR3: TGTGCCAGCAACGGGGGGTCGGGGAGGGAGACCCAGTACTTC. The genes are TRBV25-1 and TRBJ2-5; TRBD2 agrees at 7 bases. The CDR3 is made up of 14 amino acids. V trimming: 7 bases; J trimming: 5 bases; junction bases outside the gene matches: 10. CDR1 is MGHDK and CDR2 is SYGVNS in the germline V gene. Using reference TRBV25-1 and TRBJ2-5 for the parts outside the CDR3, the full variable domain is EADIYQTPRYLVIGTGKKITLECSQTMGHDKMYWYQQDPGMELHLIHYSYGVNSTEKGDLSSESTVSRIRTEHFPLTLESARPSHTSQYLCASNGGSGRETQYFGPGTRLLVL.

V usage is TRBV3-1 (or the pseudogene TRBV3-2) and J usage is TRBJ2-3, with 9 nucleotides matching TRBD2. Germline lookup yields CDR1 LGHDT and CDR2 YNNKEL (reference sequence). The CDR3 totals 17 residues. The trim removed 1 base at V and 4 bases at J, leaving 9 bases unmatched. For the CDR3, the DNA is TGTGCCAGCAGCCAAGGGCGCGGGGGGGTTGTCCCAGATACGCAGTATTTT. Amino acids: CASSQGRGGVVPDTQYF.

The chain links TRBV4-1 to TRBJ2-5; D ambiguous. Germline V gene lookup returns CDR1 MGHRA and CDR2 YSYEKL. The CDR3 has 13 residues. The germline V and J ends were trimmed by 3 bases and 0 bases, with 5 bases remaining between them. The CDR3 is CASSQAYQETQYF. The CDR3, as DNA: TGCGCCAGCAGCCAGGCCTACCAAGAGACCCAGTACTTC.